Listed below are T cell receptor beta chains from one sample, sequenced in a study of response to subunit inactivated influenza vaccine. TCRdb used MiXCR to reprocess the RT-PCR reads, holding one entry per CDR3 protein. This table holds roughly 540,000 distinct CDR3 sequences, less than 25% found once. Separately, the same data were catalogued under a study of T cells expressing NK-cell markers.

The sample consisted of CD4+ T cells sorted from PBMCs, taken about 11 days after vaccination. The receptors stem from a man aged 45-60 years who received an inactivated influenza vaccine. Both conserved end residues are trimmed from each CDR3. Clone size is given for some rows only: seen once, a few or many times, or a class if the clone is expanded.

v_gene | abundance | CDR3aa
TRBV5-1 | NA | ASSSGQFSGNTIY
TRBV6-2/TRBV6-3 | few | ASSYSGREQF
TRBV6-5 | NA | ASSYSERTGAGYGYT
TRBV29-1 | many | SVEGQEYTGELF
TRBV5-1 | many | ASSPGTSGSTDTQY
TRBV10-3 | NA | AISPYSLAGGPSEQF
TRBV20-1 | NA | SAVSGRVSYNEQF
TRBV7-2 | NA | ASSPNRDSPETQY
TRBV20-1 | many | SARSQGEVGNTIY
TRBV7-2 | few | ASSLVQGPNNEQF
TRBV29-1 | NA | SVTKRANCGYT
TRBV5-1 | NA | ASSSMGTYNEQF
TRBV7-2 | once | ASSLGGATQPQH
TRBV7-2 | many | ASSRGSYNEQF
TRBV20-1 | NA | SASKAGPSTDTQY
TRBV20-1 | many | SASLDGQDAGELF
TRBV7-9 | few | ASSSWLGSGRNEQF
TRBV5-6 | few | ASSFLNRQNEKLF
TRBV5-1 | NA | ASNGEGGPSETQY
TRBV10-3 | few | AISDAGAFSYEQY
TRBV5-5 | NA | ASSLGLAATSSYNEQF
TRBV28 | once | ASSYPTGLNTEAF
TRBV4-3 | NA | ASSLFSGGVYGYT
TRBV12-3/TRBV12-4 | NA | ASTGSTTNTGELF
TRBV28 | few | ASGPANTGELF